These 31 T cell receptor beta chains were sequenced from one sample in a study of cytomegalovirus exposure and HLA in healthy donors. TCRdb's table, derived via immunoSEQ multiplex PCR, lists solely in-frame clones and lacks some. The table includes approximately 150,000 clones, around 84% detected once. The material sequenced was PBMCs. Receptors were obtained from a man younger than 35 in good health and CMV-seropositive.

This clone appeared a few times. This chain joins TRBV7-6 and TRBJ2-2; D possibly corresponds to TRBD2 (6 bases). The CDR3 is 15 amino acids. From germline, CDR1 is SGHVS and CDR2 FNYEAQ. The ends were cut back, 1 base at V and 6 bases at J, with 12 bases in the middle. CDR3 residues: CASSLGGNGAGELFF. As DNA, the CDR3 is TGTGCCAGCAGCTTAGGCGGGAATGGGGCCGGGGAGCTGTTTTTT.

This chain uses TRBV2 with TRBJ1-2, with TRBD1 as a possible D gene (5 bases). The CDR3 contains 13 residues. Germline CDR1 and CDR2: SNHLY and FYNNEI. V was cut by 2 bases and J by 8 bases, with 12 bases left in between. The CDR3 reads CASSEFGGWGYTF. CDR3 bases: TGTGCCAGCAGTGAATTCGGGGGTTGGGGCTACACCTTC.

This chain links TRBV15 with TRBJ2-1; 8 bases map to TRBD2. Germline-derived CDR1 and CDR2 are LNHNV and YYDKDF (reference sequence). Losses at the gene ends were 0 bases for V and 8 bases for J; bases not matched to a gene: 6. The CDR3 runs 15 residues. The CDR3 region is CATSRDIGGADEQFF. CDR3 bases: TGTGCCACCAGCAGAGATATCGGGGGGGCGGATGAGCAGTTCTTC.

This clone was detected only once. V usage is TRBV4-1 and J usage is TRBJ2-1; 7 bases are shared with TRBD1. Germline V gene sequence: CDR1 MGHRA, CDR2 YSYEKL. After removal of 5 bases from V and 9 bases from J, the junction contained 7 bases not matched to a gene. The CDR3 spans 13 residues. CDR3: CASSTWDSGEQFF. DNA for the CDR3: TGCGCCAGCAGCACATGGGACAGCGGTGAGCAGTTCTTC.

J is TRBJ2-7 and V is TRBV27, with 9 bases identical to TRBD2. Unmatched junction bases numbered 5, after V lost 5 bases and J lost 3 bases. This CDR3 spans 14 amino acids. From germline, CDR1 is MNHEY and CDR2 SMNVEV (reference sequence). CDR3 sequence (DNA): TGTGCCAGCAGTCCCGGACTAGCGATCTACGAGCAGTACTTC. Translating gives CASSPGLAIYEQYF.

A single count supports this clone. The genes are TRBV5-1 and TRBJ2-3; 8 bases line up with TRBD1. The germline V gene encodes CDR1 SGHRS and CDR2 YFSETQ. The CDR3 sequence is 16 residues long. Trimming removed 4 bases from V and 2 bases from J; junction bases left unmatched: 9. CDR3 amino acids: CASSEQGEAFTDTQYF. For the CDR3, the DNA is TGCGCCAGCAGCGAACAGGGGGAAGCCTTCACAGATACGCAGTATTTT.

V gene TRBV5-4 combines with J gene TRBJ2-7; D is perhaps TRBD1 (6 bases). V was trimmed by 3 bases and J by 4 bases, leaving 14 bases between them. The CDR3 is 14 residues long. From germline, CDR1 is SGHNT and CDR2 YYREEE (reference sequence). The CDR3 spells CASSSLSDSYEQYF. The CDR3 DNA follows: TGTGCCAGCAGCTCTCTATCGGACAGTTACGAGCAGTACTTC.

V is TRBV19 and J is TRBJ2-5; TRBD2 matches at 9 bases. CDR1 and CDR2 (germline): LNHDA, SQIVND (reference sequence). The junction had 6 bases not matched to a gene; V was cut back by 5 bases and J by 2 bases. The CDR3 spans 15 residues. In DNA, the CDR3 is TGTGCCAGTAGTTGGAGCGGGGGGCCGCAAGAGACCCAGTACTTC. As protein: CASSWSGGPQETQYF.

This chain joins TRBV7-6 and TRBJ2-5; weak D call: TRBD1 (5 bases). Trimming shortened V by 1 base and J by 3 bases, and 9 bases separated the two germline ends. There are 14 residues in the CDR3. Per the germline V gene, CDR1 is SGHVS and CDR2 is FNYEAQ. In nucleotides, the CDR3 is TGTGCCAGCAGCTTAGGGGCAGGGAAAGAGACCCAGTACTTC. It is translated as CASSLGAGKETQYF.

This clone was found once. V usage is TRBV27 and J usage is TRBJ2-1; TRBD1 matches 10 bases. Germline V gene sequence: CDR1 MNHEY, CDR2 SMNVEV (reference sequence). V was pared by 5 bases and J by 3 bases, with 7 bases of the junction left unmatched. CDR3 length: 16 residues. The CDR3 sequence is CASSPGDRGGYNEQFF. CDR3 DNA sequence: TGTGCCAGCAGTCCCGGGGACAGGGGTGGCTACAATGAGCAGTTCTTC.

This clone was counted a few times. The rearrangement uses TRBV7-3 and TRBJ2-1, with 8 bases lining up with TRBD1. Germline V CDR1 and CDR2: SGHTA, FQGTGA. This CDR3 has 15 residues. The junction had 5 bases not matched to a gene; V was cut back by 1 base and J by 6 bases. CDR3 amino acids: CASSLRTGSFNEQFF. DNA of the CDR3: TGTGCCAGCAGCTTAAGGACAGGGAGCTTCAATGAGCAGTTCTTC.

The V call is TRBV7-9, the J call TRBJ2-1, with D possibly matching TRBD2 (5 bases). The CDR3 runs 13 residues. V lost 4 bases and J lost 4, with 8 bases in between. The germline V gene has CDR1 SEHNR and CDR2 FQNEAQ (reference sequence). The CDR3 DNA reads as TGTGCCAGCAGCTCAAGCGGTTACAATGAGCAGTTCTTC. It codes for CASSSSGYNEQFF.

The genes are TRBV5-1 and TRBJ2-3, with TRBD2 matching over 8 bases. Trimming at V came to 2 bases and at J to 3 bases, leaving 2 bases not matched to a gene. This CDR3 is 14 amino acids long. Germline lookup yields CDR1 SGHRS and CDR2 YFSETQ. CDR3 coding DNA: TGCGCCAGCAGCTTCGGGGGGGCGACAGATACGCAGTATTTT. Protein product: CASSFGGATDTQYF.

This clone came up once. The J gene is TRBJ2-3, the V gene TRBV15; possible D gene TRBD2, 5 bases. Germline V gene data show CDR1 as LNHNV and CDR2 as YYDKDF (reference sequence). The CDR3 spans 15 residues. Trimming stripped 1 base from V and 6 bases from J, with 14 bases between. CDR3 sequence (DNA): TGTGCCACCAGCAGAGGATTACCCCGGAGGGATACGCAGTATTTT. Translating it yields CATSRGLPRRDTQYF.

CDR3 nucleotide sequence: TGTGCCAGCAGCCCGCTGGACTTAAAAGAGACCCAGTACTTC. This codes for CASSPLDLKETQYF. The V and J genes are TRBV7-9 and TRBJ2-5; weak D call: TRBD2 (5 bases). This CDR3 has 14 amino acids. Germline V gene data show CDR1 as SEHNR and CDR2 as FQNEAQ (reference sequence). The V and J ends lost 5 bases and 3 bases respectively, with 13 bases between them.

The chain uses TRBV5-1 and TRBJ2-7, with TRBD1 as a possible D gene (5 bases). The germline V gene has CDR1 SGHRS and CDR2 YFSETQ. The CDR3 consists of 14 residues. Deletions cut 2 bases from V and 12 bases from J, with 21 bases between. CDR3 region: CASSFPGQVSSRYF. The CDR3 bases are TGCGCCAGCAGCTTTCCCGGACAAGTCTCCAGCAGGTACTTC.

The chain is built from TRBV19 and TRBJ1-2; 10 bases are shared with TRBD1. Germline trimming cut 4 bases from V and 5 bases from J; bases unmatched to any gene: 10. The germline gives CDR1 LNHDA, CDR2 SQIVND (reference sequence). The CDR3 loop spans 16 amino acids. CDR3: CASSTRGGQGLYGYTF. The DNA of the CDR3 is TGTGCCAGTAGTACGAGAGGGGGACAGGGGCTTTATGGCTACACCTTC.

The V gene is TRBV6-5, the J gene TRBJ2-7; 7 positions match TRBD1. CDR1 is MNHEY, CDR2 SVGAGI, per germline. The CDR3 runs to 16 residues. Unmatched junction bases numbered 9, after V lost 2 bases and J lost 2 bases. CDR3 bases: TGTGCCAGCAGTTACACCGCGACAGGGAGAGCCTACGAGCAGTACTTC. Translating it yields CASSYTATGRAYEQYF.

CDR3 DNA: TGCGCCAGCAGCCAAGGACAGGGAACGAGCAACATTCAGTACTTC. Its translation is CASSQGQGTSNIQYF. J is TRBJ2-4 and V is TRBV4-1; TRBD1 agrees at 7 bases. The CDR3 loop spans 15 amino acids. Germline CDR1 MGHRA, CDR2 YSYEKL. V was pared by 1 base and J by 7 bases, with 7 bases of the junction left unmatched.

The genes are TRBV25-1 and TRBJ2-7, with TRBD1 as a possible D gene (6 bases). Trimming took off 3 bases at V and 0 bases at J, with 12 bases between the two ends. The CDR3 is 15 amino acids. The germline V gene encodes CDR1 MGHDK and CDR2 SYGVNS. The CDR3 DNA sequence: TGTGCCAGCAGTGATGGACAGTCGAGCTCCTACGAGCAGTACTTC. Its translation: CASSDGQSSSYEQYF.

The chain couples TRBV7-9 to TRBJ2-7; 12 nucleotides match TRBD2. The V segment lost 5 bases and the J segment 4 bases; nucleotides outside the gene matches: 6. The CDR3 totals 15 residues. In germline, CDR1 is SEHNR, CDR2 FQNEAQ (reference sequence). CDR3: CASSLRTSGIYEQYF. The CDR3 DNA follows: TGTGCCAGCAGCCTAAGGACTAGCGGGATATACGAGCAGTACTTC.

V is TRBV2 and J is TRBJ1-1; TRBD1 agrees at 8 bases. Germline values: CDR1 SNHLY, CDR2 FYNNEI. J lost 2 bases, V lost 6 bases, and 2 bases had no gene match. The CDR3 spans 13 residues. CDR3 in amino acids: CASRSGGNTEAFF. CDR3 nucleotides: TGTGCCAGCAGATCAGGGGGCAACACTGAAGCTTTCTTT.

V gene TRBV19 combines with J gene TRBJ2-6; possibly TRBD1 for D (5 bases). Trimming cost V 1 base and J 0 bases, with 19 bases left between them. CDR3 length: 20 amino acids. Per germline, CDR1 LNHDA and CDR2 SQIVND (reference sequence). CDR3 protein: CASSIGPLRGLSSGANVLTF. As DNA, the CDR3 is TGTGCCAGTAGTATAGGGCCCCTAAGGGGCTTAAGCTCTGGGGCCAACGTCCTGACTTTC. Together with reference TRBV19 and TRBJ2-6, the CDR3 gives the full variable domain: DGGITQSPKYLFRKEGQNVTLSCEQNLNHDAMYWYRQDPGQGLRLIYYSQIVNDFQKGDIAEGYSVSREKKESFPLTVTSAQKNPTAFYLCASSIGPLRGLSSGANVLTFGAGSRLTVL.

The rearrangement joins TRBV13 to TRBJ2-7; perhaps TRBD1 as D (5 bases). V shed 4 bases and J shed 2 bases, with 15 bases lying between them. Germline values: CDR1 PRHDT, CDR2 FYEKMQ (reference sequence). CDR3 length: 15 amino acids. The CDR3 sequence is CASSSKGRSTYEQYF. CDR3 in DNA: TGTGCCAGCAGCTCCAAGGGGCGGAGTACCTACGAGCAGTACTTC.

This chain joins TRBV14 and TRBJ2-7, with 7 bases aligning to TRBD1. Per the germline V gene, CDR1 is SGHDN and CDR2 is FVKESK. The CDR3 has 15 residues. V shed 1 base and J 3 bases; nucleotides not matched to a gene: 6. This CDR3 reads CASSQGDRWDYEQYF. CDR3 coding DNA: TGTGCCAGCAGCCAAGGGGACAGATGGGACTACGAGCAGTACTTC.

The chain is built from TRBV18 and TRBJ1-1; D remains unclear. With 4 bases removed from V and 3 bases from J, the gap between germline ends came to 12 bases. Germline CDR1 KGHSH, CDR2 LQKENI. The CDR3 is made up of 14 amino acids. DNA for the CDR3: TGTGCCAGCTCACGCGAGCCACCTGACACTGAAGCTTTCTTT. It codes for CASSREPPDTEAFF.

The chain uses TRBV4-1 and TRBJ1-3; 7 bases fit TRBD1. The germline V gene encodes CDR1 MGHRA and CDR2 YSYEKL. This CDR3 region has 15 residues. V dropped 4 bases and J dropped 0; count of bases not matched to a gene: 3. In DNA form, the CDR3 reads TGCGCCAGCAGCCGAGGGACAGACTCTGGAAACACCATATATTTT. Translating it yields CASSRGTDSGNTIYF.

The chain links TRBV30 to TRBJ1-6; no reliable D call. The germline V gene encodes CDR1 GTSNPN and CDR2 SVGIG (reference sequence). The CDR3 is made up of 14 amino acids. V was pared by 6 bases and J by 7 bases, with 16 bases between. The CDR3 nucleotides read TGTGCCTGCTCTTTAGTAGTCCGAAATTCACCCCTCCACTTT. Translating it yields CACSLVVRNSPLHF.

CDR3: CASSAGTDTQYF. CDR3 DNA: TGCGCCAGCAGTGCTGGGACTGATACGCAGTATTTT. This chain uses TRBV5-1 with TRBJ2-3; TRBD2 might be the D (6 bases). Germline V CDR1 and CDR2: SGHRS, YFSETQ. V was shortened by 5 bases and J by 6 bases, with 10 bases between the two germline ends. This CDR3 spans 12 amino acids.

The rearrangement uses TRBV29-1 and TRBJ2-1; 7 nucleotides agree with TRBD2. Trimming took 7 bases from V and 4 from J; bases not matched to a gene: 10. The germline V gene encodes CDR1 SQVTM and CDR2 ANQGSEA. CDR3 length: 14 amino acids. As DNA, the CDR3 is TGCAGCGGTAAAAGGGTGGGAGGGTACAATGAGCAGTTCTTC. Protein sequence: CSGKRVGGYNEQFF.

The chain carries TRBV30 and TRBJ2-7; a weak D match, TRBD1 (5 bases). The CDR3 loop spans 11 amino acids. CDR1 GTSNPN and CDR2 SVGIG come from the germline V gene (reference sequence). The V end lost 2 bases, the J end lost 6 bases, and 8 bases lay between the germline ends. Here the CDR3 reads CAWSWGGEQYF. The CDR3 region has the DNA TGTGCCTGGAGTTGGGGCGGCGAGCAGTACTTC.